Below, 26 T cell receptor beta chains from the same sample are listed, as sequenced in a study of cytomegalovirus exposure and HLA in healthy donors. Profiling relied on immunoSEQ multiplex PCR, and the TCRdb table lists in-frame clones only, not all of them. The table records around 150,000 clones, about nine tenths of them present only once. What was sequenced was PBMCs. These receptors originate from a man aged 18 to 29 in good health and CMV-seronegative.

V is TRBV7-2 and J is TRBJ1-1; a weak D match, TRBD1 (5 bases). Germline CDR1 and CDR2: SGHTA and FQGNSA. CDR3 length equals 15 residues. Trimming removed 3 bases at V and 0 bases at J, with 11 bases between. CDR3 residues: CASSFSGTVNTEAFF. Written as DNA, the CDR3 is TGTGCCAGCAGCTTTTCCGGGACTGTGAACACTGAAGCTTTCTTT.

The rearrangement uses TRBV10-2 and TRBJ2-1; D possibly corresponds to TRBD1 (6 bases). The CDR3 is made up of 15 amino acids. Germline CDR1 WSHSY, CDR2 SAAADI. Deletions cut 6 bases from V and 0 bases from J, with 12 bases between. The CDR3 reads CASRDSHSSYNEQFF. In DNA, the CDR3 is TGCGCCAGCAGGGACAGCCATAGCTCCTACAATGAGCAGTTCTTC.

This clone was detected once. The V and J genes are TRBV18 and TRBJ2-7, with 9 positions matching TRBD1. The germline CDR1 and CDR2 sequences are KGHSH and LQKENI. Germline trimming cut 5 bases from V and 6 bases from J; bases unmatched to any gene: 5. The CDR3 covers 13 residues. CDR3 in DNA: TGTGCCAGCTCAACACAGGGGGCGAGCGAGCAGTACTTC. The encoded protein is CASSTQGASEQYF.

J is TRBJ2-7 and V is TRBV5-1, with TRBD2 matching 10 bases. Trimming took 3 bases from V and 4 from J; bases not matched to a gene: 10. Germline V gene sequence: CDR1 SGHRS, CDR2 YFSETQ. The CDR3 loop spans 16 amino acids. The CDR3 DNA follows: TGCGCCAGCAGCTGGACACTAAGCGGGGGGGCGTACGAGCAGTACTTC. Amino acid sequence: CASSWTLSGGAYEQYF.

The chain joins TRBV18 to TRBJ2-1, with TRBD2 identical over 10 bases. V trimming: 6 bases; J trimming: 4 bases; junction bases outside the gene matches: 9. CDR3 length: 16 residues. Germline CDR1 reads KGHSH; CDR2 reads LQKENI. In DNA form, the CDR3 reads TGTGCCAGCTCGGCCCCCGGGACTAGCGATTACAATGAGCAGTTCTTC. Protein sequence: CASSAPGTSDYNEQFF.

There are a few counts of this clone. The genes are TRBV29-1 and TRBJ1-2, with 7 bases that match TRBD1. Germline CDR1 and CDR2: SQVTM and ANQGSEA. The J segment lost 8 bases and the V segment lost 4 bases, leaving 22 bases of the junction unmatched. The CDR3 consists of 17 residues. The CDR3 reads CSVVAPMRQGPPDGYTF. As DNA, the CDR3 is TGCAGCGTTGTGGCTCCCATGCGACAGGGTCCCCCGGACGGCTACACCTTC.

The CDR3 spells CASSPGLPGSGSGNTIYF. The CDR3 nucleotides read TGTGCCAGCAGCCCGGGATTGCCCGGATCCGGATCTGGAAACACCATATATTTT. The gene calls are TRBV9 and TRBJ1-3; D ambiguous. Germline V gene sequence: CDR1 SGDLS, CDR2 YYNGEE. Trimming removed 4 bases from V and 1 base from J, with 21 bases in between. CDR3 length: 18 amino acids.

This clone was detected once. V is TRBV7-9 and J is TRBJ1-1; 10 nucleotides line up with TRBD1. V lost 5 bases and J lost 1; bases outside the gene matches: 4. Per germline, CDR1 SEHNR and CDR2 FQNEAQ (reference sequence). The CDR3 runs to 15 residues. The CDR3 bases are TGTGCCAGCAGCCCATGGGACAGGGGGAACACTGAAGCTTTCTTT. As protein: CASSPWDRGNTEAFF. Using reference TRBV7-9 and TRBJ1-1 for the parts outside the CDR3, the full variable domain is DTGVSQNPRHKITKRGQNVTFRCDPISEHNRLYWYRQTLGQGPEFLTYFQNEAQLEKSRLLSDRFSAERPKGSFSTLEIQRTEQGDSAMYLCASSPWDRGNTEAFFGQGTRLTVV.

The chain is built from TRBV10-3 and TRBJ2-1; TRBD2 matches 12 bases. V lost 3 bases and J lost 9; bases outside the gene matches: 12. Germline V gene data show CDR1 as ENHRY and CDR2 as SYGVKD. CDR3 length: 17 amino acids. For the CDR3, the DNA is TGTGCCATCAGTGAAATCTTCACTAGCGGGAGGTTGGGTGAGCAGTTCTTC. It yields the protein CAISEIFTSGRLGEQFF.

The genes are TRBV5-8 and TRBJ2-7; 9 bases map to TRBD2. Losses at the gene ends were 3 bases for V and 5 bases for J; bases not matched to a gene: 9. Looked up from germline, CDR1 is SGHTS and CDR2 is YDEGEE. The CDR3 totals 15 residues. CDR3 DNA sequence: TGTGCCAGCAGCTCAGGGACTAGCCTCGTGAACGAGCAGTACGTC. Translated, it gives CASSSGTSLVNEQYV.

The chain uses TRBV11-3 and TRBJ2-1; 11 bases agree with TRBD2. Trimming took 0 bases from V and 4 from J; bases not matched to a gene: 2. The V gene's germline CDR1 is SGHNT and CDR2 YENEEA. There are 16 residues in the CDR3. The CDR3 sequence: CASSLELAGAYNEQFF. CDR3 coding DNA: TGTGCCAGCAGCTTAGAACTAGCGGGGGCGTACAATGAGCAGTTCTTC.

In DNA form, the CDR3 reads TGCAGCGGCCGGGACAGGGTGAACACTGAAGCTTTCTTT. It translates to CSGRDRVNTEAFF. The chain combines TRBV29-1 with TRBJ1-1; TRBD1 aligns across 9 bases. This CDR3 is built from 13 residues. Germline CDR1 reads SQVTM; CDR2 reads ANQGSEA. V shed 7 bases, J shed 0 bases, and the junction held 3 bases outside the gene matches.

This chain connects TRBV6-6 to TRBJ1-5; D not certain. Per the germline V gene, CDR1 is MNHNY and CDR2 is SVGAGI (reference sequence). Trimming left V 0 bases short and J 7 bases short, with 7 bases between. The CDR3 runs to 13 residues. The CDR3 bases are TGTGCCAGCAGTTACTCGAATGAGCAGCCCCAGCATTTT. Its protein is CASSYSNEQPQHF.

The chain employs TRBV7-3 and TRBJ2-7, with a tentative D call TRBD2 (6 bases). The CDR3 has 15 residues. V gave up 5 bases and J gave up 4 bases, with 18 bases separating them. The germline V gene has CDR1 SGHTA and CDR2 FQGTGA. CDR3 bases: TGTGCCAGCAGCCCCGGACCCGGCGGGGCTTACGAGCAGTACTTC. Protein sequence: CASSPGPGGAYEQYF.

The J gene is TRBJ1-3, the V gene TRBV11-2; D possibly corresponds to TRBD1 (6 bases). With 3 bases removed from V and 0 bases from J, the gap between germline ends came to 9 bases. Germline V gives CDR1 SGHAT, CDR2 FQNNGV. This CDR3 region has 15 residues. The CDR3 spells CASSFTGFSGNTIYF. The CDR3, as DNA: TGTGCCAGCAGCTTTACAGGGTTCTCTGGAAACACCATATATTTT.

This clone has a single count. The chain joins TRBV27 to TRBJ2-2; a weak D match, TRBD2 (6 bases). V lost 6 bases and J 6 bases, leaving 14 bases between the germline ends. From germline, CDR1 is MNHEY and CDR2 SMNVEV (reference sequence). CDR3 length equals 14 residues. The CDR3 sequence: CASSFAREAGELFF. Written as DNA, the CDR3 is TGTGCCAGCAGCTTCGCCAGGGAGGCCGGGGAGCTGTTTTTT.

The chain uses TRBV25-1 and TRBJ1-1, with 9 nucleotides matching TRBD1. Germline trimming cut 10 bases from V and 0 bases from J; bases unmatched to any gene: 12. The CDR3 covers 16 residues. In germline, CDR1 is MGHDK, CDR2 SYGVNS. The CDR3 DNA follows: TGTGCCACCGAGCCCGACAGGGGGATCTTGAACACTGAAGCTTTCTTT. Protein product: CATEPDRGILNTEAFF.

The chain joins TRBV5-1 to TRBJ2-2, with TRBD1 matching over 8 bases. This CDR3 is 14 amino acids long. V was pared by 3 bases and J by 7 bases, with 5 bases of the junction left unmatched. Looked up from germline, CDR1 is SGHRS and CDR2 is YFSETQ. CDR3 in DNA: TGCGCCAGCAGCTCTCAGGGGGCAGGCGGGGAGCTGTTTTTT. As protein: CASSSQGAGGELFF.

This rearrangement joins TRBV30 to TRBJ2-2, with D possibly TRBD2 on 5 matching bases. The CDR3 spans 13 residues. The V gene's germline CDR1 is GTSNPN and CDR2 SVGIG (reference sequence). Trimming removed 4 bases from V and 5 bases from J, with 11 bases in between. CDR3: CAWTSEVTGELFF. The CDR3 DNA is TGTGCCTGGACCTCGGAGGTTACCGGGGAGCTGTTTTTT. The full variable domain, completed using reference TRBV30 and TRBJ2-2, is SQTIHQWPATLVQPVGSPLSLECTVEGTSNPNLYWYRQAAGRGLQLLFYSVGIGQISSEVPQNLSASRPQDRQFILSSKKLLLSDSGFYLCAWTSEVTGELFFGEGSRLTVL.

The chain recombines TRBV29-1 with TRBJ2-3, with D perhaps matching TRBD2 (6 bases). The CDR3 sequence is 15 residues long. Germline loops: CDR1 SQVTM, CDR2 ANQGSEA. With 6 bases removed from V and 1 base from J, the gap between germline ends came to 17 bases. This CDR3 is CSVRGRGGGTDTQYF. The CDR3 nucleotides read TGCAGCGTCCGAGGACGGGGCGGGGGCACAGATACGCAGTATTTT.

The chain links TRBV7-9 to TRBJ1-2, with 7 bases aligning to TRBD1. CDR3 length: 15 amino acids. The J segment lost 6 bases and the V segment lost 7 bases, leaving 14 bases of the junction unmatched. Looked up from germline, CDR1 is SEHNR and CDR2 is FQNEAQ (reference sequence). Here the CDR3 DNA reads TGTGCCAGCATCCTGGCGGAGGGGGCTAAGAATGGCTACACCTTC. This gives the protein CASILAEGAKNGYTF.

The J gene is TRBJ1-1, the V gene TRBV6-5, with TRBD1 as a possible D gene (5 bases). This CDR3 comprises 13 residues. In germline, CDR1 is MNHEY, CDR2 SVGAGI. V was shortened by 5 bases and J by 8 bases, with 15 bases between the two germline ends. The DNA of the CDR3 is TGTGCCAGCAGTCCCTCGGGACTGCCGGAAGCTTTCTTT. This encodes CASSPSGLPEAFF.

CDR3 in amino acids: CASSPAGDPSYNSPLHF. CDR3 in DNA: TGTGCCAGCAGCCCGGCAGGGGATCCCTCCTATAATTCACCCCTCCACTTT. This chain uses TRBV9 with TRBJ1-6, with D possibly being TRBD1 (6 bases). The V end lost 4 bases, the J end lost 0 bases, and 14 bases lay between the germline ends. Germline loops: CDR1 SGDLS, CDR2 YYNGEE. The CDR3 is 17 residues long.

This sequence joins TRBV5-4 and TRBJ2-7; 7 positions agree with TRBD1. CDR1 is SGHNT and CDR2 is YYREEE in the germline V gene (reference sequence). The CDR3 totals 13 residues. V trimming: 5 bases; J trimming: 2 bases; junction bases outside the gene matches: 4. For the CDR3, the DNA is TGTGCCAGCAGTTGGGGACAGACCTACGAGCAGTACTTC. Its translation: CASSWGQTYEQYF.

The V and J genes are TRBV4-3 and TRBJ2-3; TRBD1 agrees at 9 bases. V lost 4 bases to trimming and J lost 4 bases; unmatched junction nucleotides: 3. Germline values: CDR1 LGHNA, CDR2 YSLEER. The CDR3 runs to 14 residues. CDR3 region: CASSPGQGADTQYF. The CDR3 region has the DNA TGCGCCAGCAGCCCGGGACAGGGAGCAGATACGCAGTATTTT.

The chain employs TRBV7-3 and TRBJ1-2; D may be TRBD1 (6 bases). Germline values: CDR1 SGHTA, CDR2 FQGTGA. The CDR3 runs 14 residues. The V and J ends lost 5 bases and 4 bases respectively, with 14 bases between them. This chain's CDR3 is CASSPTGRGYGYTF. The CDR3 DNA follows: TGTGCCAGCAGCCCCACGGGCAGGGGCTATGGCTACACCTTC.